Listed below are T cell receptor beta chains from one sample, sequenced in a study of shared clonotypes between healthy human individuals. Sequenced by immunoSEQ multiplex PCR; TCRdb stores in-frame clones only, minus some. Of about 690,000 clones listed, 90% were seen once; the top ten hold 34%. The specimen was memory CD8+ T cells from PBMCs. These receptors all stem from a man younger than 35 in good health. Some clones in this sample may be carry-over from other donors' samples. Both conserved end residues are part of each CDR3. D genes are given only for firm matches. The size entry is marked missing in some rows and otherwise reads once, few, many or a size class.

j_call v_call clone_size d_call cdr3_aa cdr3_nt
TRBJ1-5 TRBV27 few NA CASSLSRSSNQPQHF TGTGCCAGCAGTTTATCTCGGAGTTCCAATCAGCCCCAGCATTTT
TRBJ1-1 TRBV7-9 NA NA CASSLGGPPLNTEAFF TGTGCCAGCAGCTTAGGAGGGCCTCCGCTGAACACTGAAGCTTTCTTT
TRBJ2-4 TRBV27 NA TRBD1 CASSLTGTGVNIQYF TGTGCCAGCAGTTTGACCGGGACAGGGGTGAACATTCAGTACTTC
TRBJ2-5 TRBV2 NA NA CASSRAQDGEETQYF TGTGCCAGCAGTAGAGCCCAAGACGGGGAGGAGACCCAGTACTTC
TRBJ2-7 TRBV4-1 NA NA CASSHRDGHYEQYF TGCGCCAGCAGCCATCGGGACGGCCACTACGAGCAGTACTTC
TRBJ2-1 TRBV19 NA NA CASSIHTRALQDEQFF TGTGCCAGTAGCATCCATACTCGGGCCCTACAGGATGAGCAGTTCTTC
TRBJ2-2 TRBV9 NA TRBD1 CASSEGQGSAGELFF TGTGCCAGCAGCGAAGGACAGGGTAGCGCCGGGGAGCTGTTTTTT
TRBJ2-1 TRBV27 NA NA CASSLSLGEEQFF TGTGCCAGCAGTTTAAGCCTAGGAGAGGAGCAGTTCTTC
TRBJ1-1 TRBV5-6 NA NA CASRTEAEDTEAFF TGTGCCAGCAGAACAGAAGCAGAAGACACTGAAGCTTTCTTT
TRBJ1-2 TRBV29-1 NA TRBD1 CSGISGGEDYGYTF TGCAGCGGAATATCAGGGGGCGAAGACTATGGCTACACCTTC
TRBJ2-7 TRBV7-8 once NA CASSLYRGSYEQYF TGTGCCAGCTCCCTGTACAGAGGTTCCTACGAGCAGTACTTC
TRBJ2-7 TRBV6-6 NA NA CASSYSGGLTHEQYF TGTGCCAGCAGTTATAGTGGGGGCCTTACACACGAGCAGTACTTC
TRBJ1-1 TRBV5-5 NA NA CASSLTDLNTEAFF TGTGCCAGCAGCTTGACGGACTTGAACACTGAAGCTTTCTTT
TRBJ1-1 TRBV5-1 NA TRBD1 CASKTGETEAFF TGCGCCAGCAAAACAGGGGAGACTGAAGCTTTCTTT
TRBJ1-1 TRBV19 NA NA CASSIRRERGTEAFF TGTGCCAGTAGTATACGAAGGGAACGAGGCACTGAAGCTTTCTTT
TRBJ1-1 TRBV29-1 few NA CSVHMNTEAFF TGCAGCGTACACATGAACACTGAAGCTTTCTTT
TRBJ2-3 TRBV2 few NA CASVRVFTDTQYF TGTGCCAGCGTCAGGGTTTTTACAGATACGCAGTATTTT
TRBJ2-7 TRBV5-1 NA NA CASSPWVSYEQYF TGCGCCAGCAGCCCGTGGGTCAGCTACGAGCAGTACTTC
TRBJ2-2 TRBV18 NA NA CASSSVTGELFF TGTGCCAGCTCATCAGTCACCGGGGAGCTGTTTTTT
TRBJ2-1 TRBV14 NA NA CASSPGPALSYNEQFF TGTGCCAGCAGTCCCGGGCCCGCCCTCTCCTACAATGAGCAGTTCTTC
TRBJ2-7 TRBV30 NA TRBD1 CAWRGQGAYEQYF TGTGCCTGGAGGGGACAGGGGGCCTACGAGCAGTACTTC